This T cell receptor (beta chain) was sequenced for a study of OX40 agonist ivuxolimab in advanced cancers. Turning to the overall study: Ivuxolimab, which targeted the costimulatory receptor OX40 (CD134), was an agonistic, fully human IgG2 monoclonal antibody. Among the 52 dose-escalation patients, roughly 20 had hepatocellular carcinoma, about 15 melanoma, 9 renal cell carcinoma and 9 head and neck cancer. A male proportion of 82.7% and a mean age of around 60 years, ranging from about 23 to 90, were recorded for the dose-escalation cohort. Intravenous ivuxolimab was administered to patients every 2 weeks at six dose levels: 0.01, 0.1, 0.3, 1.5, 3 and 10 mg/kg. Partial responses occurred in three dose-escalation patients, of whom one had hepatocellular carcinoma and two had cutaneous melanoma. Peripheral TCRbeta sequencing aimed to test whether ivuxolimab altered TCR sequence diversity and caused clonal T-cell expansion. Patients were allowed to have had prior anti-PD-1, anti-PD-L1 or anti-CTLA-4 therapy, and approximately 43% of the dose-escalation patients had previously received checkpoint inhibitors. The paper reports the monotherapy dose-escalation portion (N of about 54 patients) of the phase I ivuxolimab trial. Results and caveats for the whole study, not just this receptor: After ivuxolimab, more expanded clones were found on average in CD8+ T cells than in CD4+ T cells. Low levels of normalized T-cell clonal expansion were also seen in some patients who did not respond. The antigen specificity of the peripheral T cells that underwent clonal expansion was not determined. Partial responders in the 0.1-3.0 mg/kg groups had among the lowest normalized peripheral clonal expansion, especially among CD8+ T cells. At doses from 0.1 to 3.0 mg/kg, clonal expansion was seen in both CD4+ and CD8+ blood T cells between baseline and week 6.

With respect to this clone: Its antigen is still unknown. No per-base quality is available; no much larger clone lies one base away.

To sequence the TCRbeta CDR3 region, genomic DNA was isolated from the sorted cells. TCRbeta CDR3 regions were sequenced using the immunoSEQ Assay. Entries here come from immuneACCESS through TCRdb and include only in-frame sequences with V and J called. Some clones fail to appear in such tables; in the studies checked, an unresolved V gene covers under half of the shortfall, and the cause of the remainder is unknown. This sample comprises about 98,000 clones, about nine tenths of them detected only once. 0.8% to 1% of the sample is held by the ten biggest clonotypes. Patients with autoimmune disease history or receiving systemic immunosuppression were excluded from the trial. Peripheral blood for TCR sequencing was drawn from every dose cohort at baseline, at cycle 4 day 1 and at cycle 7 day 1. The samples were taken from a phase I, first-in-human, multicenter, open-label dose-escalation trial of ivuxolimab. The trial enrolled adults with locally advanced or metastatic head and neck squamous cell, hepatocellular, melanoma or renal cell carcinoma. Before TCR sequencing, CD4+ T cells and CD8+ T cells from peripheral blood were sorted into separate populations.

Sequences MNHEY (CDR1) and SVGAGI (CDR2) are obtained from the germline V gene. The junction shows trimming of 6 bases on V and 8 bases on J, plus 11 bases between the germline ends. Inclusive of the bounding cysteine and phenylalanine, the CDR3 is 12 residues long. The read is trimmed to its CDR3 DNA, 36 bases read in frame from base 1. The TCR originated in an adult with an advanced solid tumor such as melanoma, head and neck, liver or kidney cancer. Rearrangement joined TRBV6-5 to TRBJ2-1, with the D gene not confidently named. This sample comprised CD4+ or CD8+ T cells sorted from blood, obtained in a trial of the OX40 agonist ivuxolimab. Here is the DNA: TGTGCCAGCAGCCCTAAGTCCCATGAGCAGTTCTTC. Its protein is CASSPKSHEQFF.